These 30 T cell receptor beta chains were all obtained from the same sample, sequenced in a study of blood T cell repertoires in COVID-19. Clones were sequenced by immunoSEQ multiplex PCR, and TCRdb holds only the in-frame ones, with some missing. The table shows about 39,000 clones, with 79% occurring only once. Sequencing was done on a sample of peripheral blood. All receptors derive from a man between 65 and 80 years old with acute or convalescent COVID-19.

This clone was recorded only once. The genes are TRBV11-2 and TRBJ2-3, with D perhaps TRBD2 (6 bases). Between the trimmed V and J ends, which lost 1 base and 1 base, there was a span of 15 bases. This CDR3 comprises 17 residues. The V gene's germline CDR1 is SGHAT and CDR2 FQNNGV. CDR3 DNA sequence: TGTGCCAGCAGCTTAGGTTACCAGGGAGGAGGCACAGATACGCAGTATTTT. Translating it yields CASSLGYQGGGTDTQYF.

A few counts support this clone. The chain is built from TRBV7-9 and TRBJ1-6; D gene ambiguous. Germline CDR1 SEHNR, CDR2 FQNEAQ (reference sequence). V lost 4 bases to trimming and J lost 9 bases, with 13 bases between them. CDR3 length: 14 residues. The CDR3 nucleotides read TGTGCCAGCAGCTCAGTTTCCAGTTCTTCACCCCTCCACTTT. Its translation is CASSSVSSSSPLHF. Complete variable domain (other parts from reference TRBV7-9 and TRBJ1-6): DTGVSQNPRHKITKRGQNVTFRCDPISEHNRLYWYRQTLGQGPEFLTYFQNEAQLEKSRLLSDRFSAERPKGSFSTLEIQRTEQGDSAMYLCASSSVSSSSPLHFGNGTRLTVT.

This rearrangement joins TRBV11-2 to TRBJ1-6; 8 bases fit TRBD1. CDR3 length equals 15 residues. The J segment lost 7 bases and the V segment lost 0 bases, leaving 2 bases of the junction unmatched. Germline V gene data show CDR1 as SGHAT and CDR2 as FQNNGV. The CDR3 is CASSLDRGHNSPLHF. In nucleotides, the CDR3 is TGTGCCAGCAGCTTAGACAGGGGGCACAATTCACCCCTCCACTTT.

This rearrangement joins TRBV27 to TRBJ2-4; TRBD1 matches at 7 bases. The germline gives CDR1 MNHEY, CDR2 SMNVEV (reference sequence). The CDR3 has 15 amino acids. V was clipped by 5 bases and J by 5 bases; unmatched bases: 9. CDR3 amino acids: CASSNQGVWENIQYF. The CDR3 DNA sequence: TGTGCCAGCAGTAACCAGGGGGTCTGGGAAAACATTCAGTACTTC.

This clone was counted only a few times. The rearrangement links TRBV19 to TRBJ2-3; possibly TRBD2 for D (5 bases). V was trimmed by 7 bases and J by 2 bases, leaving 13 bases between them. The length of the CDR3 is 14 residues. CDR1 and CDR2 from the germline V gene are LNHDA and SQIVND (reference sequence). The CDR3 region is CASMGRGLTDTQYF. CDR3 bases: TGTGCCAGTATGGGGAGAGGACTCACAGATACGCAGTATTTT.

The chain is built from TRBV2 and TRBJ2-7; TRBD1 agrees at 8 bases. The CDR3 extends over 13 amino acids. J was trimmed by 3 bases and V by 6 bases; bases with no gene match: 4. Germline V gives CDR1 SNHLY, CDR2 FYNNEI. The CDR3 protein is CASRRDRLYEQYF. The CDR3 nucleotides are TGTGCCAGCAGAAGGGACAGGCTCTACGAGCAGTACTTC. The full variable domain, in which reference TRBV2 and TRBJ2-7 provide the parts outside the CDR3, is EPEVTQTPSHQVTQMGQEVILRCVPISNHLYFYWYRQILGQKVEFLVSFYNNEISEKSEIFDDQFSVERPDGSNFTLKIRSTKLEDSAMYFCASRRDRLYEQYFGPGTRLTVT.

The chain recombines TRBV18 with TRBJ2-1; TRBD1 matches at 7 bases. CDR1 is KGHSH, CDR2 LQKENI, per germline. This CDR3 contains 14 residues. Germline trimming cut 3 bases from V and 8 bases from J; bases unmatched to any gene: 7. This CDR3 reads CASSPLSGGDEQFF. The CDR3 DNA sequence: TGTGCCAGCTCACCTCTGTCAGGGGGAGATGAGCAGTTCTTC.

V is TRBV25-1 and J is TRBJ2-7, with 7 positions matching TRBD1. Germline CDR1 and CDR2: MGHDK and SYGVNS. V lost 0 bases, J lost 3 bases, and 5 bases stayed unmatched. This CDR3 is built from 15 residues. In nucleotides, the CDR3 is TGTGCCAGCAGTGAATATGGGACAGACAACTACGAGCAGTACTTC. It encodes CASSEYGTDNYEQYF.

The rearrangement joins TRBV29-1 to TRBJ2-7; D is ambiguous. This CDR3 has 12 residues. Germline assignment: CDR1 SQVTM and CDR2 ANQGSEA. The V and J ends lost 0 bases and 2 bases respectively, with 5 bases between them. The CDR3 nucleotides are TGCAGCGTTGAAGACGTCCCCTACGAGCAGTACTTC. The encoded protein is CSVEDVPYEQYF.

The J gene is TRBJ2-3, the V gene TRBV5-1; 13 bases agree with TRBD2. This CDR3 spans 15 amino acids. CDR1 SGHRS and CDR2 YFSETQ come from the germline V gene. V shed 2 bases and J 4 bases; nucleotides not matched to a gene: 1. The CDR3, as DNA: TGCGCCAGCAGCTTCGGACTAGCGGGAGCAGATACGCAGTATTTT. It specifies CASSFGLAGADTQYF.

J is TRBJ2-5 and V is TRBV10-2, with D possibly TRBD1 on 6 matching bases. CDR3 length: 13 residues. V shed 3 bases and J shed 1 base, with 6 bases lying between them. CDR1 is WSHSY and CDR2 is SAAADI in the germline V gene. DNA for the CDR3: TGCGCCAGCAGTGAACAGGGCCAAGAGACCCAGTACTTC. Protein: CASSEQGQETQYF.

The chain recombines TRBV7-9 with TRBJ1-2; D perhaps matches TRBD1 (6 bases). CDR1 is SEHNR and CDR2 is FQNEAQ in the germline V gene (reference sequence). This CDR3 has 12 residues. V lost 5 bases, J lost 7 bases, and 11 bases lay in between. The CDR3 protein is CASSVSRGGYTF. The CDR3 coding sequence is TGTGCCAGCAGCGTAAGCAGGGGTGGCTACACCTTC.

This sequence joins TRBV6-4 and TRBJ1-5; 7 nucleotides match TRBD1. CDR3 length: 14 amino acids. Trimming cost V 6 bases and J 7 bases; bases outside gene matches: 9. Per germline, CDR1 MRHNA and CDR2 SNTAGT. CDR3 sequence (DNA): TGTGCCAGCAGCCTTAATCAGGGGGAGCAGCCCCAGCATTTT. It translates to CASSLNQGEQPQHF.

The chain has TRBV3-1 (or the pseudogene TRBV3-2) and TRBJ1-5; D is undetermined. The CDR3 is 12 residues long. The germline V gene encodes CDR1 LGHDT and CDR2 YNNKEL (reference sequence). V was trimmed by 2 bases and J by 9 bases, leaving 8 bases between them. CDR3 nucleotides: TGTGCCAGCAGCCAAACCTCAGGGCCCCAGCATTTT. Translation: CASSQTSGPQHF.

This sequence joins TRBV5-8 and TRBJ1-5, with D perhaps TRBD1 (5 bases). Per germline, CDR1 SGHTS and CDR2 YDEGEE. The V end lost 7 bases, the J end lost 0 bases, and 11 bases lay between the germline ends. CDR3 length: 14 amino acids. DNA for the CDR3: TGTGCCAGCCGCCGGGGGATTAGCAATCAGCCCCAGCATTTT. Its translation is CASRRGISNQPQHF.

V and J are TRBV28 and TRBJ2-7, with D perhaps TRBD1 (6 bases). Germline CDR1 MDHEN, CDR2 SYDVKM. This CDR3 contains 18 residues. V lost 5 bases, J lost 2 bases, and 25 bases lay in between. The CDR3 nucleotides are TGTGCCAGCAGTCCTCAGGGGCCCCGAAGGCCGGGACCCTACGAGCAGTACTTC. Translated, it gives CASSPQGPRRPGPYEQYF.

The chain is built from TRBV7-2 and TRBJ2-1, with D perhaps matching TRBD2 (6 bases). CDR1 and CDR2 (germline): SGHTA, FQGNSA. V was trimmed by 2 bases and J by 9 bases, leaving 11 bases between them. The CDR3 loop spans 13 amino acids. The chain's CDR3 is CASSLYRDFEQFF. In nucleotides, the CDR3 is TGTGCCAGCAGCTTATACCGGGACTTTGAGCAGTTCTTC.

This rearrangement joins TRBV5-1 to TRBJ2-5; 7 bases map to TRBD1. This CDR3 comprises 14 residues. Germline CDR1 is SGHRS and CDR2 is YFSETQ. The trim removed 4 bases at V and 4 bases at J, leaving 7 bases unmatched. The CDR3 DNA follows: TGCGCCAGCAGCAGTGTACAGGGGCCAGAGACCCAGTACTTC. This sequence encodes CASSSVQGPETQYF.

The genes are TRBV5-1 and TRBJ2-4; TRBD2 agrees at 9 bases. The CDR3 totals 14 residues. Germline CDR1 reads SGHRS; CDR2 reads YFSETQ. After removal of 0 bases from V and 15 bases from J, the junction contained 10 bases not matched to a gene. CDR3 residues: CASSLDSGSRPRYF. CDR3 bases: TGCGCCAGCAGCTTGGATAGCGGGAGCCGGCCCCGGTACTTC.

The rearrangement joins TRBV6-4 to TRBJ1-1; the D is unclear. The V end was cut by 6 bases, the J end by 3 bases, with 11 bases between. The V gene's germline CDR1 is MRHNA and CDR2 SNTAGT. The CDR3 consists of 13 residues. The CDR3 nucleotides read TGTGCCAGCAGGAAGGGCGGGGACACTGAAGCTTTCTTT. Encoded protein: CASRKGGDTEAFF.

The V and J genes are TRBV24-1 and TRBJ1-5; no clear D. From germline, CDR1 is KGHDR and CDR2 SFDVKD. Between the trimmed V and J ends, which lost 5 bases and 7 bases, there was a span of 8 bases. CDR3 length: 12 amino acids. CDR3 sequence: CATSGSGQPQHF. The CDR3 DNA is TGTGCCACCAGTGGCTCGGGGCAGCCCCAGCATTTT.

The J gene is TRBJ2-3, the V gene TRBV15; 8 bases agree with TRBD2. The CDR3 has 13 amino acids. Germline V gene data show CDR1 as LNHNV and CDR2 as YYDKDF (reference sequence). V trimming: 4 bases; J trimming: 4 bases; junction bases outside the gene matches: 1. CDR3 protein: CATSTRGADTQYF. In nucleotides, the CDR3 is TGTGCCACCAGCACGCGGGGGGCAGATACGCAGTATTTT.

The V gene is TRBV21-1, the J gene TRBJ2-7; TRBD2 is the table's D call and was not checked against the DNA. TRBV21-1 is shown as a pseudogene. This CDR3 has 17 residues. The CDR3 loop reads CASSKGASGSVPYEQYF. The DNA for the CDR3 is TGTGCCAGCAGCAAAGGGGCTAGCGGGAGTGTCCCCTACGAGCAGTACTTC.

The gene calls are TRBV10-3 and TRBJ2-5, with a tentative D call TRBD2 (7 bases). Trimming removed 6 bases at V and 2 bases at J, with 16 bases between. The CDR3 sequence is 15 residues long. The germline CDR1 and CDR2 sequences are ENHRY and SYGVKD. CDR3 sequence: CAIRTGGAGQETQYF. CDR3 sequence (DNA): TGTGCCATCAGGACTGGGGGGGCCGGACAAGAGACCCAGTACTTC.

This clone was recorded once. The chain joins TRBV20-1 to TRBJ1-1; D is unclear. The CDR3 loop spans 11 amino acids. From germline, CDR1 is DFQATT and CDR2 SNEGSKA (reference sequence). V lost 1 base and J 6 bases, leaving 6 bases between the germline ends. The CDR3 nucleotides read TGCAGTGCTAGAGTAGCGGCTGAAGCTTTCTTT. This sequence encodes CSARVAAEAFF.

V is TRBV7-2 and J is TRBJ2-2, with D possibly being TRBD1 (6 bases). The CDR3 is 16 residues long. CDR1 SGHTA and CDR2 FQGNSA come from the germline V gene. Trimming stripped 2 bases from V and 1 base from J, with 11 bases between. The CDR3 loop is CASSLRSTGNTGELFF. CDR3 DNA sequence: TGTGCCAGCAGCTTACGGTCGACAGGGAACACCGGGGAGCTGTTTTTT.

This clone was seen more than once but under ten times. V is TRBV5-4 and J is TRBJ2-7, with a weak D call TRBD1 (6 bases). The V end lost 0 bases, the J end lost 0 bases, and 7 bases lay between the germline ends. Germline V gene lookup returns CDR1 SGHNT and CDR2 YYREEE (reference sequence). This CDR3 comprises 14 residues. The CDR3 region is CASSLVGGSYEQYF. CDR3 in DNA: TGTGCCAGCAGCTTGGTAGGGGGCTCCTACGAGCAGTACTTC.

The CDR3 coding sequence is TGCAGCGTTGGACAGGGGGGGGAAAAACTGTTTTTT. Translated: CSVGQGGEKLFF. This chain joins TRBV29-1 and TRBJ1-4, with 9 nucleotides matching TRBD1. The V gene's germline CDR1 is SQVTM and CDR2 ANQGSEA. V trimming: 4 bases; J trimming: 8 bases; junction bases outside the gene matches: 2. The CDR3 totals 12 residues.

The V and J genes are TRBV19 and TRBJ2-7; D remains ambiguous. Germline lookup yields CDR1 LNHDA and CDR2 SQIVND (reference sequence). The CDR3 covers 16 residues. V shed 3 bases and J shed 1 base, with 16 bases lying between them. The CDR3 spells CASSISWAAQSYEQYF. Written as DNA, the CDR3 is TGTGCCAGTAGTATTTCCTGGGCTGCACAATCCTACGAGCAGTACTTC.

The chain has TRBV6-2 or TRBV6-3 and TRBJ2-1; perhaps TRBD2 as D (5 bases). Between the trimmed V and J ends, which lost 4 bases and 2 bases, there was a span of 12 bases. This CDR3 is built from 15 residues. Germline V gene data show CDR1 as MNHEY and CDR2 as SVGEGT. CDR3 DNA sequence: TGTGCCAGCAGTTTCCGGGAAGGTACCTACAATGAGCAGTTCTTC. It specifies CASSFREGTYNEQFF.